Reported below is one TCR beta chain. Antigen unknown. These data belong to a study of blood T cell dynamics during melanoma immunotherapy. Study background: Patients with metastatic melanoma got pembrolizumab or nivolumab-ipilimumab as first-line care. Study results and limitations: Disease-control patients' PBMC repertoires became either more clonal or more diverse at W3. Whether repertoire-driving clones were melanoma-specific could not be determined.

This CDR3 has 17 amino acids. Losses at the gene ends were 3 bases for V and 7 bases for J; bases not matched to a gene: 9. Germline V gives CDR1 SGDLS, CDR2 YYNGEE. Some clones are missing from TCRdb's copy, which holds only in-frame ones; the method was immunoSEQ multiplex PCR. The sample shows about 8,600 clones, 65% to 90% of them seen only once. Time point indicated: week 3, after first cycle of checkpoint inhibitor. At 12 weeks after first infusion, RECIST 1.1 defined response for most patients. This clonotype was obtained from a human donor with melanoma. Source: blood, taken from a patient treated with checkpoint blockade. The chain joins TRBV9 to TRBJ1-6; 11 nucleotides line up with TRBD1. DNA of the CDR3: TGTGCCAGCAGCGCGACCGGGACAGGGGGTTGGAATTCACCCCTCCACTTT. Protein sequence: CASSATGTGGWNSPLHF.